One sample yielded the 21 T cell receptor beta chains listed below, sequenced in a study of cytomegalovirus exposure and HLA in healthy donors. The repertoire was sequenced with immunoSEQ multiplex PCR; TCRdb's copy has only in-frame clones and lacks some. The sample has 150,000 to 200,000 clones, about 83% seen once. Sequencing was carried out using PBMCs. These receptors originate from a woman aged 18-29 years in good health and CMV-seronegative.

Only one count was recorded for this clone. The chain couples TRBV7-2 to TRBJ2-7, with 8 positions matching TRBD1. The CDR3 totals 14 residues. With V trimmed by 1 base and J by 3 bases, 2 bases remained unmatched. Germline V gives CDR1 SGHTA, CDR2 FQGNSA. The CDR3 bases are TGTGCCAGCAGCTTAGGACAGGGGCTCTACGAGCAGTACTTC. Its translation: CASSLGQGLYEQYF.

The chain uses TRBV21-1 and TRBJ2-3; the D call in the table, TRBD2, was not verified against the DNA. TRBV21-1 is classified as a pseudogene. This CDR3 has 18 amino acids. CDR3 coding DNA: TGTGCCAGCAGCATCGGGAATGGGGCGGGACCTAGCACAGATACGCAGTATTTT. As protein: CASSIGNGAGPSTDTQYF.

For the CDR3, the DNA is TGTGGGGCGCAGGGGGCCGAGAACACTGAAGCTTTCTTT. This translates into CGAQGAENTEAFF. The chain links TRBV6-6 to TRBJ1-1; TRBD1 aligns across 8 bases. CDR1 and CDR2 from the germline V gene are MNHNY and SVGAGI (reference sequence). This CDR3 spans 13 amino acids.

This clone was found a few times. At one end, the junction sequence differs from germline, possibly due to a read error. This sequence joins TRBV4-2 and TRBJ2-7; the match to TRBD2 covers 13 bases. This CDR3 has 14 residues. Germline-derived CDR1 and CDR2 are LGHNA and YNFKEQ. Here the CDR3 DNA reads TGTGCCAGCAGCCAAGCGGCGACTAGCGGGAGGCGGCACTTC. This translates into CASSQAATSGRRHF.

The CDR3 sequence: CASSLAMGGNTIYF. The CDR3 DNA reads TGTGCCAGCAGCTTAGCGATGGGCGGAAACACCATATATTTT. The rearrangement joins TRBV7-7 to TRBJ1-3; D gene unclear. Germline V lookup: CDR1 SSHAT, CDR2 FNYEAQ (reference sequence). V shed 0 bases and J shed 4 bases, with 7 bases lying between them. CDR3 size: 14 residues. Full variable domain (remainder filled in from reference TRBV7-7 and TRBJ1-3): GAGVSQSPRYKVTKRGQDVTLRCDPISSHATLYWYQQALGQGPEFLTYFNYEAQPDKSGLPSDRFSAERPEGSISTLTIQRTEQRDSAMYRCASSLAMGGNTIYFGEGSWLTVV.

The V gene is TRBV6-4, the J gene TRBJ2-2, with TRBD2 matching 8 bases. The CDR3 spans 14 residues. Unmatched junction bases numbered 2, after V lost 5 bases and J lost 3 bases. Germline V CDR1 and CDR2: MRHNA, SNTAGT. For the CDR3, the DNA is TGTGCCAGCAGTCCGGGACTAGACACCGGGGAGCTGTTTTTT. Translated, it gives CASSPGLDTGELFF.

V and J are TRBV19 and TRBJ1-5, with 8 positions matching TRBD1. J gave up 2 bases and V 4 bases, and 7 bases lay outside the gene matches. Germline V gene data show CDR1 as LNHDA and CDR2 as SQIVND (reference sequence). CDR3 length equals 16 residues. In DNA, the CDR3 is TGTGCCAGTAGTAGAAAGCAGGGGGCCGGCAATCAGCCCCAGCATTTT. Its protein is CASSRKQGAGNQPQHF. Complete variable domain (other parts from reference TRBV19 and TRBJ1-5): DGGITQSPKYLFRKEGQNVTLSCEQNLNHDAMYWYRQDPGQGLRLIYYSQIVNDFQKGDIAEGYSVSREKKESFPLTVTSAQKNPTAFYLCASSRKQGAGNQPQHFGDGTRLSIL.

This chain joins TRBV2 and TRBJ1-1; 9 bases match TRBD1. CDR1 and CDR2 from the germline V gene are SNHLY and FYNNEI. The CDR3 is 14 amino acids. The junction had 1 base not matched to a gene; V was cut back by 4 bases and J by 1 base. CDR3 sequence reads: CASSGGQGNTEAFF. The CDR3 coding sequence is TGTGCCAGCAGTGGGGGACAGGGGAACACTGAAGCTTTCTTT. Looking up the rest from reference TRBV2 and TRBJ1-1 gives the full variable domain: EPEVTQTPSHQVTQMGQEVILRCVPISNHLYFYWYRQILGQKVEFLVSFYNNEISEKSEIFDDQFSVERPDGSNFTLKIRSTKLEDSAMYFCASSGGQGNTEAFFGQGTRLTVV.

The chain carries TRBV19 and TRBJ2-1; 14 nucleotides align to TRBD2. CDR1 and CDR2 from the germline V gene are LNHDA and SQIVND (reference sequence). With V trimmed by 1 base and J by 6 bases, 8 bases remained unmatched. This CDR3 region has 18 residues. CDR3 protein: CASSIGRTSGRRGNEQFF. The CDR3 region has the DNA TGTGCCAGTAGTATAGGGCGGACTAGCGGGAGGCGGGGCAATGAGCAGTTCTTC.

J is TRBJ1-6 and V is TRBV11-2; 11 positions agree with TRBD1. CDR3 size: 19 residues. V lost 2 bases to trimming and J lost 0 bases; unmatched junction nucleotides: 6. Germline values: CDR1 SGHAT, CDR2 FQNNGV. CDR3 nucleotide sequence: TGTGCCAGCAGCTTATGGACAGGGGGCCTAAGCTCCTATAATTCACCCCTCCACTTT. Translated: CASSLWTGGLSSYNSPLHF.

This rearrangement joins TRBV6-5 to TRBJ1-2, with unresolved D. The CDR3 totals 14 residues. Looked up from germline, CDR1 is MNHEY and CDR2 is SVGAGI. Trimming removed 2 bases at V and 1 base at J, with 8 bases between. The CDR3: CASSYSRINYGYTF. CDR3 coding DNA: TGTGCCAGCAGTTACAGCAGGATTAACTATGGCTACACCTTC.

V gene TRBV30 combines with J gene TRBJ2-6; D gene ambiguous. The V and J ends lost 2 bases and 0 bases respectively, with 2 bases between them. CDR1 and CDR2 (germline): GTSNPN, SVGIG (reference sequence). CDR3 length: 13 amino acids. The CDR3 nucleotides read TGTGCCTGGAGTTACTCTGGGGCCAACGTCCTGACTTTC. Amino acids: CAWSYSGANVLTF.

J is TRBJ2-2 and V is TRBV5-1; a possible D gene is TRBD1 (7 bases). V was shortened by 6 bases and J by 5 bases, with 20 bases between the two germline ends. The CDR3 runs 16 residues. Per the germline V gene, CDR1 is SGHRS and CDR2 is YFSETQ. CDR3 DNA sequence: TGCGCCAGCACTTACCGGAGGGGGCGGGATACCGGGGAGCTGTTTTTT. Encoded protein: CASTYRRGRDTGELFF.

The CDR3 is CAISVRGTEAFF. The CDR3 nucleotides read TGTGCCATCAGTGTTAGGGGCACTGAAGCTTTCTTT. This chain joins TRBV10-3 and TRBJ1-1; a possible D gene is TRBD1 (5 bases). The CDR3 has 12 residues. V lost 4 bases to trimming and J lost 4 bases, with 7 bases between them. Germline CDR1 reads ENHRY; CDR2 reads SYGVKD.

V gene TRBV5-1 combines with J gene TRBJ1-1; maybe TRBD1 (6 bases). CDR3 size: 16 residues. Trimming left V 0 bases short and J 5 bases short, with 17 bases between. Per the germline V gene, CDR1 is SGHRS and CDR2 is YFSETQ. CDR3 protein: CASSLATLVTGTEAFF. The DNA for the CDR3 is TGCGCCAGCAGCTTGGCAACTTTAGTAACAGGGACTGAAGCTTTCTTT.

The chain links TRBV6-5 to TRBJ2-5; 8 positions match TRBD1. The CDR3 is 16 residues long. CDR1 and CDR2 (germline): MNHEY, SVGAGI. The V segment lost 2 bases and the J segment 1 base; nucleotides outside the gene matches: 6. CDR3 loop: CASSYDPGQGQETQYF. For the CDR3, the DNA is TGTGCCAGCAGTTACGACCCTGGACAGGGCCAAGAGACCCAGTACTTC.

The chain combines TRBV7-9 with TRBJ1-1; TRBD1 matches at 8 bases. The CDR3 loop spans 15 amino acids. V lost 2 bases and J lost 1; bases outside the gene matches: 3. The germline V gene has CDR1 SEHNR and CDR2 FQNEAQ (reference sequence). This CDR3 is CASSLRTGPNTEAFF. The CDR3 region has the DNA TGTGCCAGCAGCTTAAGGACAGGGCCGAACACTGAAGCTTTCTTT.

In its sample, this clone was seen once. J is TRBJ2-3 and V is TRBV6-1, with 14 positions matching TRBD2. The CDR3 contains 19 residues. V shed 3 bases, J shed 0 bases, and the junction held 8 bases outside the gene matches. Looked up from germline, CDR1 is MNHNS and CDR2 is SASEGT. DNA for the CDR3: TGTGCCAGCAGTGATGGACTAGCGGGGGGCACCTCTAGCACAGATACGCAGTATTTT. This gives the protein CASSDGLAGGTSSTDTQYF.

The genes are TRBV11-2 and TRBJ1-4, with unresolved D. Germline assignment: CDR1 SGHAT and CDR2 FQNNGV. With 3 bases removed from V and 3 bases from J, the gap between germline ends came to 14 bases. The CDR3 length is 16 residues. CDR3 in DNA: TGTGCCAGCAGCTTTACGGAACAGTTAGCTAATGAAAAACTGTTTTTT. This gives the protein CASSFTEQLANEKLFF.

The chain couples TRBV5-8 to TRBJ2-5; TRBD1 matches at 9 bases. Trimming removed 6 bases from V and 4 bases from J; junction bases left unmatched: 4. Germline CDR1 is SGHTS and CDR2 is YDEGEE. CDR3 length: 13 amino acids. The CDR3 protein is CASNPGQGETQYF. DNA of the CDR3: TGTGCCAGCAACCCGGGACAGGGAGAGACCCAGTACTTC.

The chain carries TRBV4-1 and TRBJ2-1; TRBD2 might be the D (7 bases). Germline V gives CDR1 MGHRA, CDR2 YSYEKL. V gave up 1 base and J gave up 1 base, with 11 bases separating them. The CDR3 is 16 amino acids. CDR3 in DNA: TGCGCCAGCAGCCAAGCGGGGGGCCTGTCCTACAATGAGCAGTTCTTC. It codes for CASSQAGGLSYNEQFF.